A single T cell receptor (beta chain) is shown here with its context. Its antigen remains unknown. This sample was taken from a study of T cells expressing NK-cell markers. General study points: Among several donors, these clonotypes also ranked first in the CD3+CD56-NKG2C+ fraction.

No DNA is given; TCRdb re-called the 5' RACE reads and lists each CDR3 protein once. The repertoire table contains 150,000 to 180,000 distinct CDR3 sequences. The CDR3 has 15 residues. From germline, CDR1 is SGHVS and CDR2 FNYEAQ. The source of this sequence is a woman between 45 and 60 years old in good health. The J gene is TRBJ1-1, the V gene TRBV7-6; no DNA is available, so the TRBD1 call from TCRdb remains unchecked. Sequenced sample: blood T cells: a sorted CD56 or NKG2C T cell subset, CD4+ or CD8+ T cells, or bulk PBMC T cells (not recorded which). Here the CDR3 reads CASSLAVQGNTEAFF. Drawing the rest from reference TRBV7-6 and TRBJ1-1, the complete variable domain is GAGVSQSPRYKVTKRGQDVALRCDPISGHVSLYWYRQALGQGPEFLTYFNYEAQQDKSGLPNDRFSAERPEGSISTLTIQRTEQRDSAMYRCASSLAVQGNTEAFFGQGTRLTVV.